This TCR beta chain was recovered during a study of OX40 agonist ivuxolimab in advanced cancers. The overall study: Averaging roughly 60 years in age, with a range of roughly 20 to 90, the cohort was approximately 83% male.

Using immunoSEQ multiplex PCR, the repertoire was profiled, and TCRdb retains in-frame clones only, with some absent. The sample contains more than 7,000 clones, 65% to 75% of which appear only once. Germline V gene sequence: CDR1 WSHSY, CDR2 SAAADI. V lost 6 bases, J lost 0 bases, and 5 bases lay in between. This CDR3 region has 12 residues. Findings of the study overall: On average, CD8+ T cells had more expanded clones than CD4+. At 0.1 to 3.0 mg/kg, clonal expansion of CD4+ and CD8+ blood T cells had occurred by week 6.

A word on this clone: The antigen remains unidentified.

The chain employs TRBV10-2 and TRBJ1-1; D gene uncertain. This clonotype originated in an adult with an advanced solid tumor such as melanoma, head and neck, liver or kidney cancer. The sample in question was CD4+ or CD8+ T cells sorted from blood, obtained in a trial of the OX40 agonist ivuxolimab. As DNA, the CDR3 is TGCGCCAGCAGGAGGGTGAACACTGAAGCTTTCTTT. Its protein product is CASRRVNTEAFF.